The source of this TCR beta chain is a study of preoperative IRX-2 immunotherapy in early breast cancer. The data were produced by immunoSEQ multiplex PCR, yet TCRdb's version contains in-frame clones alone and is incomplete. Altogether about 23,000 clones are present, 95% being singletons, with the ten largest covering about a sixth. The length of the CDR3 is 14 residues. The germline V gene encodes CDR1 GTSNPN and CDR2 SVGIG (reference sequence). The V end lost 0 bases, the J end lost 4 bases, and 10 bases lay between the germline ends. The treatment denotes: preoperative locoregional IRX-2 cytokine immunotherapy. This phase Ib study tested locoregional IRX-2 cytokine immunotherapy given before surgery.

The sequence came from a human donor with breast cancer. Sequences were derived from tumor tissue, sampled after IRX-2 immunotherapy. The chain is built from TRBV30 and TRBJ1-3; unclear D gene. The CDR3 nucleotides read TGTGCCTGGAGTGTTACTACCAGAGGAAACACCATATATTTT. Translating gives CAWSVTTRGNTIYF. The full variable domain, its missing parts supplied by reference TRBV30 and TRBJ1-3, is SQTIHQWPATLVQPVGSPLSLECTVEGTSNPNLYWYRQAAGRGLQLLFYSVGIGQISSEVPQNLSASRPQDRQFILSSKKLLLSDSGFYLCAWSVTTRGNTIYFGEGSWLTVV.